This T cell receptor beta chain was sequenced for a study of T cells in Graves' hyperthyroidism and ophthalmopathy. Many counts were recorded for this clonotype. Its antigen is currently unknown. The CDR3 consists of 14 residues. Germline V CDR1 and CDR2: SGHVS, FQNEAQ. The ends were cut back, 5 bases at V and 0 bases at J, with 9 bases in the middle. The diagnostic basis comprised clinical symptoms, serum thyroxine and TRAb, thyroid ultrasound and orbital computed tomography. Study observations and caveats: Most thyroid-expanded clonotypes above 0.001 were also found in blood.

TCR beta CDR3 region amplification was performed from RNA transcripts. HTBI primers were used for first-round RT-PCR of the TCR CDR3. TCRdb reanalysed the multiplex PCR reads using MiXCR and keeps one entry per CDR3 protein. Among 550,000 to 600,000 distinct CDR3 sequences listed, 16% were seen once. This chain links TRBV7-8 with TRBJ2-3, with D unresolved. The sample consisted of blood. The origin of this receptor is a woman aged 18-29 years with Graves' hyperthyroidism. The CDR3 sequence: CASSPEVSTDTQYF. The CDR3 nucleotides read TGTGCCAGCAGCCCAGAGGTCAGCACAGATACGCAGTATTTT.